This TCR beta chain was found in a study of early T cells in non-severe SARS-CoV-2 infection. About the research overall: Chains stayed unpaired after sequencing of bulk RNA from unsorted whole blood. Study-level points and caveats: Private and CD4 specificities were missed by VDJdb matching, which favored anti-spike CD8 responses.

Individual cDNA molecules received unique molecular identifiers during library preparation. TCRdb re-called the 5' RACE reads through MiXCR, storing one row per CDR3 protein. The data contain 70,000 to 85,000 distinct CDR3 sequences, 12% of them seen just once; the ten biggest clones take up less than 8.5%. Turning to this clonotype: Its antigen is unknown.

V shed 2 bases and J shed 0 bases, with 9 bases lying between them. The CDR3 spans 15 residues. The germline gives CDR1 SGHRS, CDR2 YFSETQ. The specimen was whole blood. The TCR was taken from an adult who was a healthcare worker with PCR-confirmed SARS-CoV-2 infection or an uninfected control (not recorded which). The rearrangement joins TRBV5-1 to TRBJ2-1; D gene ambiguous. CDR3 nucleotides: TGCGCCAGCAGCTTTCAGCTTAGCTCCTACAATGAGCAGTTCTTC. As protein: CASSFQLSSYNEQFF.